The clone carrying this TCR beta chain showed up many times. Read coverage stops 3 residues before the CDR3 terminus; the germline J gene supplies the remainder. Profiling relied on immunoSEQ multiplex PCR, and the TCRdb table lists in-frame clones only, not all of them. The record shows 45,000 to 55,000 clones for this sample, with no singletons present. The entry originates in a study of T cell clonality in common variable immunodeficiency. Each donor provided about 5 to 8.5 ml of heparinized whole blood. The CDR3 consists of 13 residues. With 3 bases removed from V and 4 bases from J, the gap between germline ends came to 9 bases.

The receptor was isolated from a person aged 18 to 70 in good health. V is TRBV12-3 or TRBV12-4 and J is TRBJ2-5; D uncertain. The sample comprised peripheral blood mononuclear cells. This CDR3 reads CASSFRGLETQYF. The sequenced CDR3 bases are TGTGCCAGCAGTTTTCGAGGCTTAGAGACC.